This is a list of T cell receptor beta chains from one sample in a study of technical replicates of blood from a handful of donors. The data were produced by immunoSEQ multiplex PCR, yet TCRdb's version contains in-frame clones alone and is incomplete. Found here are about 70,000 clones, approximately 89% of them singletons; the top ten hold over 4%. Sequencing used PBMCs. These receptors all stem from a human donor in good health. Some clones in this sample may be carry-over from other donors' samples. Each CDR3 is given with its conserved first and last residue. Each record gives: clone size, V gene, D gene, J gene, CDR3 protein, CDR3 DNA. D genes are given only for firm matches. Clone size, where shown, is once, few, many, or a class for clones that have expanded.

abundance: few; v_gene: TRBV6-5; d_gene: -; j_gene: TRBJ2-3; CDR3aa: CASSGSGSTDTQYF; CDR3nt: TGTGCCAGCAGTGGTTCGGGAAGCACAGATACGCAGTATTTT
abundance: -; v_gene: TRBV7-2; d_gene: -; j_gene: TRBJ2-1; CDR3aa: CASSFLLSVREQFF; CDR3nt: TGTGCCAGCAGCTTTCTCTTATCCGTCAGGGAGCAGTTCTTC
abundance: -; v_gene: TRBV4-3; d_gene: -; j_gene: TRBJ2-3; CDR3aa: CASSQDPASADTQYF; CDR3nt: TGCGCCAGCAGCCAAGATCCCGCTAGCGCAGATACGCAGTATTTT
abundance: -; v_gene: TRBV9; d_gene: TRBD2; j_gene: TRBJ2-5; CDR3aa: CASNLAGGPKETQYF; CDR3nt: TGTGCCAGCAACCTAGCGGGAGGACCCAAAGAGACCCAGTACTTC
abundance: -; v_gene: TRBV19; d_gene: -; j_gene: TRBJ1-5; CDR3aa: CASKIEQASNQPQHF; CDR3nt: TGTGCCAGTAAGATCGAACAGGCGAGCAATCAGCCCCAGCATTTT
abundance: once; v_gene: TRBV9; d_gene: TRBD2; j_gene: TRBJ2-3; CDR3aa: CASSDRLAGAVDTQYF; CDR3nt: TGTGCCAGCAGCGACCGACTAGCGGGAGCGGTAGATACGCAGTATTTT
abundance: -; v_gene: TRBV6-6; d_gene: -; j_gene: TRBJ1-5; CDR3aa: CASSLQGSQPQHF; CDR3nt: TGTGCCAGCAGTCTACAGGGAAGTCAGCCCCAGCATTTT
abundance: -; v_gene: TRBV19; d_gene: -; j_gene: TRBJ1-5; CDR3aa: CASSPRARPQHF; CDR3nt: TGTGCCAGTAGTCCCCGAGCTCGGCCCCAGCATTTT
abundance: -; v_gene: TRBV5-4; d_gene: -; j_gene: TRBJ1-2; CDR3aa: CASSSPPAGFYGYTF; CDR3nt: TGTGCCAGCAGCTCCCCTCCGGCAGGCTTCTATGGCTACACCTTC
abundance: -; v_gene: TRBV5-5; d_gene: TRBD1; j_gene: TRBJ2-5; CDR3aa: CASSPTGLETQYF; CDR3nt: TGTGCCAGCAGTCCGACAGGGTTGGAGACCCAGTACTTC
abundance: -; v_gene: TRBV7-3; d_gene: -; j_gene: TRBJ1-6; CDR3aa: CASSLSRGDSPLHF; CDR3nt: TGTGCCAGCAGCTTATCTCGGGGGGATTCACCCCTCCACTTT
abundance: -; v_gene: TRBV7-2; d_gene: -; j_gene: TRBJ1-6; CDR3aa: CASSPVDSRRSPLHF; CDR3nt: TGTGCCAGCAGCCCAGTAGACAGCAGACGGTCACCCCTCCACTTT
abundance: -; v_gene: TRBV27; d_gene: -; j_gene: TRBJ1-1; CDR3aa: CASSPQRWSSGTEAFF; CDR3nt: TGTGCCAGCAGCCCCCAACGATGGTCGAGTGGCACTGAAGCTTTCTTT
abundance: -; v_gene: TRBV12-2; d_gene: -; j_gene: TRBJ1-5; CDR3aa: CASRGGPPSGGINQPQHF; CDR3nt: TGTGCAAGTCGCGGAGGCCCCCCTTCAGGGGGTATCAATCAGCCCCAGCATTTT
abundance: -; v_gene: TRBV7-2; d_gene: -; j_gene: TRBJ1-2; CDR3aa: CASSLAMGSSYGYTF; CDR3nt: TGTGCCAGCAGCTTAGCGATGGGCAGCTCCTATGGCTACACCTTC
abundance: -; v_gene: TRBV6-5; d_gene: TRBD1; j_gene: TRBJ2-7; CDR3aa: CASSFGTGYEQYF; CDR3nt: TGTGCCAGCAGTTTTGGGACAGGGTACGAGCAGTACTTC
abundance: -; v_gene: TRBV5-6; d_gene: TRBD1; j_gene: TRBJ1-2; CDR3aa: CASSKGQLYGYTF; CDR3nt: TGTGCCAGCAGCAAGGGACAGCTCTATGGCTACACCTTC
abundance: -; v_gene: TRBV9; d_gene: TRBD2; j_gene: TRBJ2-1; CDR3aa: CASSDKLAAMSSYNEQFF; CDR3nt: TGTGCCAGCAGCGACAAACTAGCGGCCATGAGCTCCTACAATGAGCAGTTCTTC
abundance: -; v_gene: TRBV5-1; d_gene: TRBD2; j_gene: TRBJ2-5; CDR3aa: CASTREGQETQYF; CDR3nt: TGCGCCAGCACCCGGGAGGGACAAGAGACCCAGTACTTC
abundance: -; v_gene: TRBV5-6; d_gene: TRBD2; j_gene: TRBJ2-4; CDR3aa: CASSFLADKAKNIQYF; CDR3nt: TGTGCCAGCAGCTTTCTAGCGGACAAAGCCAAAAACATTCAGTACTTC
abundance: -; v_gene: TRBV9; d_gene: TRBD2; j_gene: TRBJ2-1; CDR3aa: CASSVAGTSGTSEQFF; CDR3nt: TGTGCCAGCAGCGTAGCCGGGACTAGCGGGACCAGTGAGCAGTTCTTC
abundance: -; v_gene: TRBV30; d_gene: TRBD2; j_gene: TRBJ2-5; CDR3aa: CAWSVPLAGKETQYF; CDR3nt: TGTGCCTGGAGTGTACCGCTAGCGGGAAAAGAGACCCAGTACTTC
abundance: few; v_gene: TRBV9; d_gene: -; j_gene: TRBJ2-7; CDR3aa: CASSYNPGQSSYEQYF; CDR3nt: TGTGCCAGCAGCTACAATCCGGGACAAAGCTCCTACGAGCAGTACTTC
abundance: -; v_gene: TRBV6-5; d_gene: -; j_gene: TRBJ2-3; CDR3aa: CASSQAGGTQYF; CDR3nt: TGTGCCAGCAGTCAGGCCGGGGGTACGCAGTATTTT
abundance: -; v_gene: TRBV19; d_gene: -; j_gene: TRBJ2-2; CDR3aa: CASSTRDSGELFF; CDR3nt: TGTGCCAGTAGTACCCGGGATTCCGGGGAGCTGTTTTTT
abundance: -; v_gene: TRBV7-3; d_gene: TRBD2; j_gene: TRBJ2-7; CDR3aa: CASSPGLAGASYEQYF; CDR3nt: TGTGCCAGCAGCCCAGGACTAGCGGGAGCATCCTACGAGCAGTACTTC
abundance: -; v_gene: TRBV13; d_gene: -; j_gene: TRBJ2-2; CDR3aa: CASSFRLASIAGELFF; CDR3nt: TGTGCCAGCAGCTTCAGGCTAGCCAGCATCGCCGGGGAGCTGTTTTTT
abundance: -; v_gene: TRBV19; d_gene: -; j_gene: TRBJ2-3; CDR3aa: CASSQTDTQYF; CDR3nt: TGTGCCAGTAGCCAGACAGATACGCAGTATTTT
abundance: -; v_gene: TRBV13; d_gene: -; j_gene: TRBJ1-1; CDR3aa: CASSVEGRRAFF; CDR3nt: TGTGCCAGCAGCGTGGAGGGCCGGAGGGCTTTCTTT
abundance: -; v_gene: TRBV10-3; d_gene: -; j_gene: TRBJ1-4; CDR3aa: CASAEHSVQEKLFF; CDR3nt: TGTGCCAGCGCCGAGCACTCGGTGCAAGAAAAACTGTTTTTT
abundance: -; v_gene: TRBV7-9; d_gene: -; j_gene: TRBJ1-4; CDR3aa: CASSPRGLSTNEKLFF; CDR3nt: TGTGCCAGCAGCCCTCGCGGCCTTTCAACTAATGAAAAACTGTTTTTT
abundance: -; v_gene: TRBV2; d_gene: TRBD2; j_gene: TRBJ2-1; CDR3aa: CASTGTSGRSEQFF; CDR3nt: TGTGCCAGCACCGGGACTAGCGGGAGGTCTGAGCAGTTCTTC
abundance: once; v_gene: TRBV7-9; d_gene: TRBD1; j_gene: TRBJ1-2; CDR3aa: CASSLAEGAQLYYGYTF; CDR3nt: TGTGCCAGCAGCTTAGCGGAGGGGGCGCAGTTATATTATGGCTACACCTTC
abundance: -; v_gene: TRBV27; d_gene: -; j_gene: TRBJ1-2; CDR3aa: CASSLSGVFGYTF; CDR3nt: TGTGCCAGCAGTTTATCAGGGGTCTTTGGCTACACCTTC
abundance: -; v_gene: TRBV9; d_gene: TRBD2; j_gene: TRBJ2-7; CDR3aa: CASSVGGSGTTYEQYF; CDR3nt: TGTGCCAGCAGCGTGGGGGGTAGCGGGACTACCTACGAGCAGTACTTC
abundance: -; v_gene: TRBV7-2; d_gene: -; j_gene: TRBJ1-5; CDR3aa: CASSLWAGPFGDQPQHF; CDR3nt: TGTGCCAGCAGCTTATGGGCAGGGCCATTTGGAGATCAGCCCCAGCATTTT
abundance: -; v_gene: TRBV5-1; d_gene: TRBD2; j_gene: TRBJ2-1; CDR3aa: CATTAAGGPNEQFF; CDR3nt: TGCGCCACCACCGCAGCGGGGGGGCCCAATGAGCAGTTCTTC
abundance: -; v_gene: TRBV7-9; d_gene: TRBD1; j_gene: TRBJ1-1; CDR3aa: CASRRTGNTEAFF; CDR3nt: TGTGCCAGCAGACGGACAGGGAACACTGAAGCTTTCTTT
abundance: -; v_gene: TRBV9; d_gene: -; j_gene: TRBJ2-4; CDR3aa: CASSVGQGVAKNIQYF; CDR3nt: TGTGCCAGCAGCGTAGGGCAGGGTGTAGCCAAAAACATTCAGTACTTC
abundance: -; v_gene: TRBV7-2; d_gene: -; j_gene: TRBJ1-2; CDR3aa: CASSFLLYGYTF; CDR3nt: TGTGCCAGCAGCTTTCTATTATATGGCTACACCTTC
abundance: -; v_gene: TRBV19; d_gene: TRBD1; j_gene: TRBJ2-5; CDR3aa: CASSTGQGRQETQYF; CDR3nt: TGTGCCAGTAGTACCGGACAGGGCCGCCAAGAGACCCAGTACTTC
abundance: -; v_gene: TRBV7-7; d_gene: TRBD2; j_gene: TRBJ2-5; CDR3aa: CASSPWAGGPVETQYF; CDR3nt: TGTGCCAGCAGCCCCTGGGCGGGAGGGCCGGTGGAGACCCAGTACTTC
abundance: once; v_gene: TRBV9; d_gene: -; j_gene: TRBJ2-3; CDR3aa: CASSVIPITDTQYF; CDR3nt: TGTGCCAGCAGCGTTATCCCTATCACAGATACGCAGTATTTT
abundance: -; v_gene: TRBV5-1; d_gene: TRBD2; j_gene: TRBJ2-1; CDR3aa: CASSTRGSGGSDEQFF; CDR3nt: TGCGCCAGCAGCACCCGGGGTAGCGGGGGGTCCGATGAGCAGTTCTTC
abundance: -; v_gene: TRBV5-1; d_gene: TRBD1; j_gene: TRBJ1-3; CDR3aa: CASSLGQGQDTIYF; CDR3nt: TGCGCCAGCAGCTTAGGACAGGGACAGGACACCATATATTTT
abundance: -; v_gene: TRBV5-4; d_gene: -; j_gene: TRBJ2-6; CDR3aa: CASSAQGGAGANVLTF; CDR3nt: TGTGCCAGCAGCGCACAGGGGGGGGCTGGGGCCAACGTCCTGACTTTC
abundance: once; v_gene: TRBV5-6; d_gene: TRBD1; j_gene: TRBJ2-3; CDR3aa: CASSTPDRGFLTDTQYF; CDR3nt: TGTGCCAGCAGCACACCGGACAGGGGGTTTTTGACAGATACGCAGTATTTT
abundance: -; v_gene: TRBV25-1; d_gene: TRBD2; j_gene: TRBJ2-7; CDR3aa: CASSVGGGGPLFYEQYF; CDR3nt: TGTGCCAGCAGTGTTGGGGGCGGGGGGCCATTATTCTACGAGCAGTACTTC
abundance: -; v_gene: TRBV7-2; d_gene: -; j_gene: TRBJ2-3; CDR3aa: CASRKLVDTQYF; CDR3nt: TGTGCCAGCAGGAAACTCGTCGATACGCAGTATTTT
abundance: -; v_gene: TRBV12-5; d_gene: TRBD2; j_gene: TRBJ2-1; CDR3aa: CASGLVSGTSGGGNEQFF; CDR3nt: TGTGCTAGTGGTTTGGTTTCCGGGACTAGCGGGGGGGGGAATGAGCAGTTCTTC
abundance: -; v_gene: TRBV7-2; d_gene: TRBD1; j_gene: TRBJ1-6; CDR3aa: CASSPSGTGDSPLHF; CDR3nt: TGTGCCAGCAGCCCGTCCGGGACAGGAGATTCACCCCTCCACTTT
abundance: once; v_gene: TRBV19; d_gene: -; j_gene: TRBJ1-2; CDR3aa: CATTDYNYGYTF; CDR3nt: TGTGCTACCACAGACTACAACTATGGCTACACCTTC
abundance: -; v_gene: TRBV7-2; d_gene: -; j_gene: TRBJ1-2; CDR3aa: CASSAGTHYGYTF; CDR3nt: TGTGCCAGCAGCGCCGGGACACACTATGGCTACACCTTC
abundance: -; v_gene: TRBV6-5; d_gene: TRBD2; j_gene: TRBJ2-7; CDR3aa: CASSYSSLAGAREQYF; CDR3nt: TGTGCCAGCAGTTACTCGAGCCTAGCGGGAGCGCGTGAGCAGTACTTC
abundance: -; v_gene: TRBV29-1; d_gene: -; j_gene: TRBJ2-1; CDR3aa: CSGEGQNEQFF; CDR3nt: TGCAGCGGTGAGGGGCAAAATGAGCAGTTCTTC
abundance: -; v_gene: TRBV7-9; d_gene: -; j_gene: TRBJ2-1; CDR3aa: CASSLDAGTPRFF; CDR3nt: TGTGCCAGCAGCTTAGATGCGGGGACTCCGAGGTTCTTC
abundance: -; v_gene: TRBV11-2; d_gene: TRBD1; j_gene: TRBJ1-6; CDR3aa: CASSDRDRGAHSPLHF; CDR3nt: TGTGCCAGCAGCGACCGGGACAGGGGCGCACATTCACCCCTCCACTTT